The rows below give T cell receptor beta chains drawn from one sample of a study of blood T cells in healthy people across ages. TCRdb independently ran MiXCR on the 5' RACE reads; one entry per CDR3 protein. The sample has under 2 million distinct CDR3 sequences, about 32% seen once; the top ten hold approximately 11%. The material sequenced was blood. The receptors stem from a woman younger than 45 in good health. Both conserved end residues are part of each CDR3. Fields, in order: CDR3 length, J gene, clone size, V gene, D gene, CDR3 DNA, CDR3 protein. A D gene is named only where the DNA matches it firmly. A clone size is listed for some rows: how often the clone was seen (once, few, many), or a class if it is expanded.

13	TRBJ2-1	-	TRBV9	TRBD2	TGTGCCAGTAACGGCGGGGGGGACAATGAGCAGTTCTTC	CASNGGGDNEQFF
17	TRBJ2-7	few	TRBV12-3/TRBV12-4	TRBD2	TGTGCCAGCAGTTTAAAGACTAGCGGGAGGTTCTCCTACGAGCAGTACTTC	CASSLKTSGRFSYEQYF
17	TRBJ2-7	many	TRBV29-1	-	TGCAGCGTTGAAGTACCCCCCGGCTGGAGCGGCACCTACGAGCAGTACTTC	CSVEVPPGWSGTYEQYF
15	TRBJ2-3	-	TRBV20-1	TRBD2	TGCAGTGCTGGCCCTAGCGGGGGGAACACAGATACGCAGTATTTT	CSAGPSGGNTDTQYF
14	TRBJ2-5	-	TRBV12-3/TRBV12-4	-	TGTGCCAGCACCTCATGGAGGAGCGAAGAGACCCAGTACTTC	CASTSWRSEETQYF
11	TRBJ1-1	many	TRBV5-6	-	TGTGCCAGCAGCTTTGATGGGGAAGCTTTCTTT	CASSFDGEAFF
13	TRBJ2-7	-	TRBV6-2/TRBV6-3	TRBD2	TGTGCCAGCGAAACTAGCGGGGCCTACGAGCAGTACTTC	CASETSGAYEQYF
17	TRBJ2-3	-	TRBV4-1	-	TGCGCCAGCAGCCAAGGGGCACCGGGGGAGAGCACAGATACGCAGTATTTT	CASSQGAPGESTDTQYF
14	TRBJ2-2	-	TRBV20-1	-	TGCAGTGCTAGGGAGACTAGGGGCACCGGGGAGCTGTTTTTT	CSARETRGTGELFF
14	TRBJ2-2	few	TRBV6-6	-	TGTGCCAGCAGTTCCCGGGGCCTCACCGGGGAGCTGTTTTTT	CASSSRGLTGELFF
23	TRBJ2-3	-	TRBV12-3/TRBV12-4	-	-	CASSFGTDITDTQYFGISDTQYF
13	TRBJ2-1	-	TRBV12-3/TRBV12-4	-	TGTGCCAGCAGGTGGACAGCTAGAAATGAGCAGTTCTTC	CASRWTARNEQFF
13	TRBJ2-1	-	TRBV27	TRBD2	TGTGCCAGCAAACTAGCGGGAGGGAATGAGCAGTTCTTC	CASKLAGGNEQFF
15	TRBJ1-2	-	TRBV28	-	TGTGCCAGCACCTCATTAGGAGGGAATGACTATGGCTACACCTTC	CASTSLGGNDYGYTF
14	TRBJ2-7	few	TRBV27	TRBD1	TGTGCCAGCGCCCCGGACAGGGGGCCCTACGAGCAGTACTTC	CASAPDRGPYEQYF
15	TRBJ2-7	-	TRBV27	-	TGTGCCAGTTGTTCTAGGGGGGATCCCCAAGGCGAGCAGTACTTC	CASCSRGDPQGEQYF
15	TRBJ2-1	-	TRBV7-8	TRBD1	TGTGCCAGCAGGCCCAGGGGGTCTTCGGGGAATGAGCAGTTCTTC	CASRPRGSSGNEQFF
16	TRBJ2-5	many	TRBV7-2	TRBD1	TGTGCCAGCAGCCAGCGATCGGGACAGATTTCAGAGACCCAGTACTTC	CASSQRSGQISETQYF
15	TRBJ2-3	-	TRBV12-3/TRBV12-4	-	TGTGCCAGCAGCCCCGATGGCGCAGCAGGAGATACGCAGTATTTT	CASSPDGAAGDTQYF
17	TRBJ2-1	few	TRBV12-3/TRBV12-4	TRBD1	TGTGCCAGCAGTTTAGCGAGCCTTGTAACAGGGGATTATGAGCAGTTCTTC	CASSLASLVTGDYEQFF
19	TRBJ2-3	few	TRBV7-3	TRBD2	TGTGCCAGCAGCCAGCGGGCTAGCGGGGGGCTAAGCGGAGCAGATATGCAGTATTTT	CASSQRASGGLSGADMQYF
15	TRBJ2-1	few	TRBV6-1	TRBD2	TGTGCCAGCAGTGAACCTCGAGCGGGGGGTTATGAGCAGTTCTTC	CASSEPRAGGYEQFF
14	TRBJ1-2	-	TRBV20-1	-	TGCAGTGCTTTACCGGGACCGAACCCCTATGGCTACACCTTC	CSALPGPNPYGYTF
17	TRBJ2-1	few	TRBV20-1	TRBD2	TGCAGTGCGGAGAGACTAGCGGGGGTGAGCTCCTACAATGAGCAGTTCTTC	CSAERLAGVSSYNEQFF